This TCR beta chain derives from a study of neurological immune-mediated disorders. Per the germline V gene, CDR1 is MNHEY and CDR2 is SVGAGI. With 6 bases clipped from V and 4 bases from J, the junction kept 8 bases outside the gene matches. The CDR3 is 15 amino acids. Using its own MiXCR run on the 5' RACE reads, TCRdb lists one record per CDR3 protein. The data contain 24,000 or so distinct CDR3 sequences, more than 2% of them seen just once; the ten biggest clones take up over 2%. This clonotype came up many times. Its antigen is unidentified. Notes on the study in general: Sharing of CDR3 amino acid sequences among expanded clones across subjects was absent, suggesting private repertoires in all groups.

This TCR was recovered from a woman in her fifties or sixties with multiple sclerosis. The sample consisted of PBMCs. This rearrangement joins TRBV6-5 to TRBJ2-2; the match to TRBD2 covers 7 bases. The chain's CDR3 is CASSPSSGSTGELFF. Written as DNA, the CDR3 is TGTGCCAGCAGCCCGTCTAGCGGTAGCACCGGGGAGCTGTTTTTT.